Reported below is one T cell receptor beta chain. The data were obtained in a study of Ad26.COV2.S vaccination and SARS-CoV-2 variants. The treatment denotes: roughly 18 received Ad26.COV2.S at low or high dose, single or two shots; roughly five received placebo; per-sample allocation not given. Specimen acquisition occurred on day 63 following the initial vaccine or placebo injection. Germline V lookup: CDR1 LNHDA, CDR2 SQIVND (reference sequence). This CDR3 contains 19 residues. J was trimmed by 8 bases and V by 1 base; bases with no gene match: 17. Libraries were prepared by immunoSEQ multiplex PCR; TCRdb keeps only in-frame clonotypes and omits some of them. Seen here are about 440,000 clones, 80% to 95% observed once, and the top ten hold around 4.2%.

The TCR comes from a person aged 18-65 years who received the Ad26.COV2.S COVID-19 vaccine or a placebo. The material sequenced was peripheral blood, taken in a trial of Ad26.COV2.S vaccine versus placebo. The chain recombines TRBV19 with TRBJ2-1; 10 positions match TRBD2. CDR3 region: CASSIVLSGLAEKGDEQFF. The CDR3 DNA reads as TGTGCCAGTAGTATAGTCCTCTCCGGACTAGCGGAGAAAGGGGATGAGCAGTTCTTC. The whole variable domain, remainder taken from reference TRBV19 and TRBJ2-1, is DGGITQSPKYLFRKEGQNVTLSCEQNLNHDAMYWYRQDPGQGLRLIYYSQIVNDFQKGDIAEGYSVSREKKESFPLTVTSAQKNPTAFYLCASSIVLSGLAEKGDEQFFGPGTRLTVL.